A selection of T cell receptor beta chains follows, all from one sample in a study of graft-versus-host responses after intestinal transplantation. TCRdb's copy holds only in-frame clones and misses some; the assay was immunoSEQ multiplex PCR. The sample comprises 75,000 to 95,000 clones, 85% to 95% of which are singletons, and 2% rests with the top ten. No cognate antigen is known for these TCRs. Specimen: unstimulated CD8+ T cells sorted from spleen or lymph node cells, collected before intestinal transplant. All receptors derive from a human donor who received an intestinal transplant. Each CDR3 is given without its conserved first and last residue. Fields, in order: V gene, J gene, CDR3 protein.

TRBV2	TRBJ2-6	ASYGGATGANVLT
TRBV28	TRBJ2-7	ASSRQGSYEQY
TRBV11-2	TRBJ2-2	ASSWGLAIKTGELF
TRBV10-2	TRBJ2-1	ASEERGGSYNEQF
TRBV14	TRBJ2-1	ASSQDSGTGSYNEQF
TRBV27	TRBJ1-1	ASSFGGGSFGAEAF
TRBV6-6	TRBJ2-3	ATLAGDTQY
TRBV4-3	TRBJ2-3	ASSQGLAGKTDTQY
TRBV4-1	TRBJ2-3	ASSQDVGPDTQY
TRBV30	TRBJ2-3	AWATGTSTDTQY